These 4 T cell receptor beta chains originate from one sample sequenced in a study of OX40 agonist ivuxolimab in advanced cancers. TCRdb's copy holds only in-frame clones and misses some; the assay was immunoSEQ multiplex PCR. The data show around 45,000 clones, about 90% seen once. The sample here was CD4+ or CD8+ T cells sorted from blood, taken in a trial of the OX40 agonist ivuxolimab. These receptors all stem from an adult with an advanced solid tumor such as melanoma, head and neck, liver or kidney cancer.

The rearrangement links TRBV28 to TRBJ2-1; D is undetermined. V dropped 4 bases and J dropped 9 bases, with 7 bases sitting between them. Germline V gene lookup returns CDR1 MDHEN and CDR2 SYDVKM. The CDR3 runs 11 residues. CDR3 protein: CASSSRTEQFF. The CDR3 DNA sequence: TGTGCCAGCAGTTCCCGAACTGAGCAGTTCTTC.

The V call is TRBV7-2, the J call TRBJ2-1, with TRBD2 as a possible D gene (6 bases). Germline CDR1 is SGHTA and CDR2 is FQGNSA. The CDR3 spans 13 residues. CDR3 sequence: CAVAVSSYNEQFF. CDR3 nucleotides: TGTGCAGTAGCGGTTAGCTCCTACAATGAGCAGTTCTTC.

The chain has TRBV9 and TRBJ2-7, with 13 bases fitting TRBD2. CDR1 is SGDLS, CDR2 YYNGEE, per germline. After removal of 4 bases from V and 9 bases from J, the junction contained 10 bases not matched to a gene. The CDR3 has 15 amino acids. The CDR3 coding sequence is TGTGCCAGCAGCACCGGACTAGCGGGAGATGGGGGGCAGTACTTC. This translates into CASSTGLAGDGGQYF.

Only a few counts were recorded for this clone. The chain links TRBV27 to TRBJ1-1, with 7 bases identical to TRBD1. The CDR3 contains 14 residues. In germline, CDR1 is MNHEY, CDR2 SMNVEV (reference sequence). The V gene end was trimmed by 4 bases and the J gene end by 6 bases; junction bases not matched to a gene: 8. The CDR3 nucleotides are TGTGCCAGCAGTTCCCAGGGGGGGAGGTCTGAAGCTTTCTTT. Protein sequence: CASSSQGGRSEAFF.